This T cell receptor (beta chain) was identified during a study of identical twins. Findings and caveats of the study: A cross-sectional statistical analysis, not follow-up of the same donors, supported the conclusions.

CDR3 length: 13 residues. Germline-derived CDR1 and CDR2 are SGHTA and FQGNSA. The germline V and J ends were trimmed by 2 bases and 2 bases, with 6 bases remaining between them. A universal primer site was incorporated via template switching, and the cDNA contained unique molecular identifiers. TCRdb called the 5' RACE reads again in MiXCR, with one record for every CDR3 protein. The sample records fewer than 500,000 distinct CDR3 sequences, roughly an eighth being singletons. This clonotype was recorded at least ten times. Its antigen is undetermined. Another study also made use of these data, one on yellow fever vaccine responses in identical twins. That work states: Twin vaccine T cell responses reportedly seemed partly convergent, partly personalized.

The material sequenced was CD4+ T cells sorted from blood. The chain couples TRBV7-2 to TRBJ1-2; no definite D call. The sequence derives from a young woman in good health. CDR3 bases: TGTGCCAGCAGCTTAATGACGAACTATGGCTACACCTTC. Translating gives CASSLMTNYGYTF.